The present TCR beta chain was sequenced within a study of Ad26.COV2.S vaccination and SARS-CoV-2 variants. Overall study findings and caveats: While placebo recipients had lower spike-specific TCR breadth, vaccine recipients had more. Similar non-spike TCR breadth was seen in vaccine and placebo recipients.

Germline assignment: CDR1 MNHEY and CDR2 SVGEGT. The junction had 12 bases not matched to a gene; V was cut back by 2 bases and J by 0 bases. The CDR3 length is 19 residues. Data came from immunoSEQ multiplex PCR; TCRdb stores just in-frame clones and leaves some out. The top ten clones hold 2% to 2.5% of a sample with some 340,000 clones, over 80% of them seen once. A note on this clone: What it binds is unknown.

Treatment specified: around 19 received Ad26.COV2.S at low or high dose, single or two shots; several received placebo; per-sample allocation not given. Sampling was done on day 63 after the first vaccine or placebo injection. The shot given was an Ad26 vector that makes Wuhan-strain SARS-CoV-2 spike. V is TRBV6-2 or TRBV6-3 and J is TRBJ1-5; 8 bases fit TRBD1. Sequenced here: peripheral blood, sampled in a trial of Ad26.COV2.S vaccine versus placebo. The TCR originated in a person between 18 and 59 years old who received the Ad26.COV2.S COVID-19 vaccine or a placebo. The CDR3 DNA is TGTGCCAGCAGTTACCGGACGGGGACAGGAGTACATAGCAATCAGCCCCAGCATTTT. This codes for CASSYRTGTGVHSNQPQHF.